This entry concerns a single T cell receptor (beta chain). Its antigen is not identified. The sample is drawn from a study of shared clonotypes between healthy human individuals. Study summary: In total, the donors were a couple of women and a few men aged 18 to 49.

Study results and caveats: Shared across a few donors were about 4.6% of the naive CD4 clonotypes.

TCRdb keeps only in-frame clones here, not all; method: immunoSEQ multiplex PCR. This sample has 2.3 million or so clones, with about 92% found just once. The CDR3 spans 15 residues. The germline CDR1 and CDR2 sequences are SGHRS and YFSETQ. The V and J ends lost 2 bases and 2 bases respectively, with 12 bases between them. Sequences were obtained from naive CD4+ T cells from PBMCs. Subset specified: CD45RA+ positively selected. The gene calls are TRBV5-1 and TRBJ2-3, with D perhaps matching TRBD1 (5 bases). This sequence was found in a man aged 18 to 35 in good health. Some clones in this sample may be carry-over from other donors' samples. The CDR3 DNA is TGCGCCAGCAGCTTTGGAATGGACAACACAGATACGCAGTATTTT. It encodes CASSFGMDNTDTQYF.